This entry lists 6 T cell receptor beta chains sequenced from one sample in a study of blood T cell repertoires in COVID-19. TCRdb's copy holds only in-frame clones and misses some; the assay was immunoSEQ multiplex PCR. Among about 62,000 clones listed, about nine tenths were seen once. Source material: peripheral blood. These receptors were taken from a woman of 80 years or more with acute or convalescent COVID-19.

This clone has more than one count but fewer than ten. V usage is TRBV5-1 and J usage is TRBJ2-5; weak D call: TRBD2 (6 bases). The CDR3 contains 14 residues. V lost 0 bases and J 2 bases, leaving 8 bases between the germline ends. Germline-derived CDR1 and CDR2 are SGHRS and YFSETQ. The CDR3, as DNA: TGCGCCAGCAGCTTGGCGGAGGGGCAAGAGACCCAGTACTTC. Protein sequence: CASSLAEGQETQYF.

In this sample, this clone turned up once. V and J are TRBV5-1 and TRBJ1-2, with TRBD1 identical over 10 bases. The CDR3 consists of 15 residues. V gave up 2 bases and J gave up 0 bases; unmatched junction bases: 1. Germline CDR1 and CDR2: SGHRS and YFSETQ. CDR3 sequence reads: CASSFDRGPNYGYTF. In nucleotides, the CDR3 is TGCGCCAGCAGCTTTGACAGGGGGCCTAACTATGGCTACACCTTC.

This rearrangement joins TRBV5-1 to TRBJ1-3; tentatively, D is TRBD1 (5 bases). This CDR3 has 17 amino acids. With 0 bases removed from V and 0 bases from J, the gap between germline ends came to 13 bases. CDR1 SGHRS and CDR2 YFSETQ come from the germline V gene. CDR3: CASSLGQGFGSGNTIYF. DNA for the CDR3: TGCGCCAGCAGCTTGGGGCAGGGATTCGGCTCTGGAAACACCATATATTTT.

This sequence joins TRBV5-4 and TRBJ2-5, with 15 bases fitting TRBD2. CDR3 length: 19 residues. Germline V gene data show CDR1 as SGHNT and CDR2 as YYREEE (reference sequence). V lost 3 bases and J lost 4; bases outside the gene matches: 13. Here the CDR3 reads CASSSPGLAGGSRGETQYF. In DNA, the CDR3 is TGTGCCAGCAGCTCCCCGGGACTAGCGGGGGGCTCTCGGGGAGAGACCCAGTACTTC.

The chain uses TRBV18 and TRBJ1-2, with a tentative D call TRBD1 (5 bases). Germline CDR1 KGHSH, CDR2 LQKENI. Between the trimmed V and J ends, which lost 2 bases and 2 bases, there was a span of 12 bases. The length of the CDR3 is 15 residues. CDR3 sequence reads: CASSPEDQGNYGYTF. The CDR3 region has the DNA TGTGCCAGCTCACCAGAAGATCAGGGAAACTATGGCTACACCTTC.

The chain links TRBV28 to TRBJ2-1; TRBD1 might be the D (7 bases). V lost 4 bases to trimming and J lost 8 bases, with 15 bases between them. The germline V gene has CDR1 MDHEN and CDR2 SYDVKM. The CDR3 length is 14 residues. CDR3 region: CASSSPGRGDEQFF. In nucleotides, the CDR3 is TGTGCCAGCAGTTCCCCCGGCAGGGGGGATGAGCAGTTCTTC. The complete variable domain, with remaining parts taken from reference TRBV28 and TRBJ2-1, reads DVKVTQSSRYLVKRTGEKVFLECVQDMDHENMFWYRQDPGLGLRLIYFSYDVKMKEKGDIPEGYSVSREKKERFSLILESASTNQTSMYLCASSSPGRGDEQFFGPGTRLTVL.